This TCR beta chain was sequenced during a study of OX40 agonist ivuxolimab in advanced cancers. Study-level findings and limits: Both CD4+ and CD8+ T cell populations in blood had undergone clonal expansion by week 6 at 0.1 to 3.0 mg/kg. CD8+ T cells (on average) carried more expanded clones than CD4+ T cells.

Assay: immunoSEQ multiplex PCR; the TCRdb copy retains only in-frame clones and omits some. The table shows about 58,000 clones, with roughly 80% occurring only once. Note on this clone: The antigen is not known.

The V gene lost 3 bases and the J gene lost 4 bases, with 15 bases spanning the gap. This CDR3 comprises 15 residues. The V gene's germline CDR1 is MDHEN and CDR2 SYDVKM. J is TRBJ1-2 and V is TRBV28; possibly TRBD1 for D (5 bases). The receptor's source is an adult with an advanced solid tumor such as melanoma, head and neck, liver or kidney cancer. The starting material was CD4+ or CD8+ T cells sorted from blood, obtained in a trial of the OX40 agonist ivuxolimab. CDR3: CASSLGGGSPYGYTF. The DNA for the CDR3 is TGTGCCAGCAGTTTGGGGGGGGGTAGCCCCTATGGCTACACCTTC.